The sequence of this T cell receptor beta chain was determined in a study of cytomegalovirus exposure and HLA in healthy donors. Study-wide findings and caveats: The presence/absence work took it that sequencing depth was about the same across donors.

To note about this clone: Its antigen is currently unknown.

A multiplex PCR was run with 60 Vbeta primers and 13 Jbeta primers. Only in-frame clones appear in the TCRdb table, and some are missing; sequencing was by immunoSEQ multiplex PCR. Of approximately 170,000 clones listed, under 80% were seen once; the top ten hold 4.5% to 5.5%. Sequencing used PBMCs. The sequence came from a young man in good health and CMV-seropositive.

DNA for the CDR3: TGTGCCAGCAGCGTTCCTAGGCTAGCATCCTACAATGAGCAGTTCTTC. Translation: CASSVPRLASYNEQFF. This sequence joins TRBV9 and TRBJ2-1; weak D call: TRBD2 (5 bases). The length of the CDR3 is 16 residues. The V gene's germline CDR1 is SGDLS and CDR2 YYNGEE. Trimming removed 2 bases from V and 1 base from J, with 13 bases in between.